These T cell receptor beta chains were read from a single sample in a study of shared clonotypes between healthy human individuals. The protocol was immunoSEQ multiplex PCR, while the TCRdb copy is restricted to in-frame clones and leaves out a portion. This table holds about 2.1 million clones, under 95% found once. The source material was naive CD8+ T cells from PBMCs. The receptors here all came from a man younger than 30 in good health. Some clones in this sample may be carry-over from other donors' samples. The CDR3 runs from the conserved cysteine through the conserved F or W. The order of the fields is CDR3 length, V gene, clone size, J gene, D gene, CDR3 DNA, CDR3 protein. The D gene is left open where the match is weak. Clone size, where shown, is once, few, many, or a class for clones that have expanded.

cdr3_length: 13; v_call: TRBV9; clone_size: .; j_call: TRBJ2-1; d_call: .; cdr3_nt: TGTGCCAGCAATTCAGGAGGGGGGAATGAGCAGTTCTTC; cdr3_aa: CASNSGGGNEQFF
cdr3_length: 17; v_call: TRBV9; clone_size: .; j_call: TRBJ1-4; d_call: .; cdr3_nt: TGTGCCAGCAGCGTATCGCCCCGGGCAGGGGTTAATGAAAAACTGTTTTTT; cdr3_aa: CASSVSPRAGVNEKLFF
cdr3_length: 15; v_call: TRBV28; clone_size: .; j_call: TRBJ2-7; d_call: .; cdr3_nt: TGTGCCAGCAGTCTTGGGAAGGAGGGGCGGCACGAGCAGTACTTC; cdr3_aa: CASSLGKEGRHEQYF
cdr3_length: 12; v_call: TRBV27; clone_size: .; j_call: TRBJ2-1; d_call: TRBD1; cdr3_nt: TGTGCCAGCAGAGACAGGGACGGTGAGCAGTTCTTC; cdr3_aa: CASRDRDGEQFF
cdr3_length: 13; v_call: TRBV25-1; clone_size: .; j_call: TRBJ2-2; d_call: .; cdr3_nt: TGTGCCAGCAGTGAATTTTTCGCCGGGGAGCTGTTTTTT; cdr3_aa: CASSEFFAGELFF
cdr3_length: 13; v_call: TRBV5-4; clone_size: .; j_call: TRBJ1-1; d_call: .; cdr3_nt: TGTGCCAGCAGCTTTGGACGGGACACTGAAGCTTTCTTT; cdr3_aa: CASSFGRDTEAFF
cdr3_length: 14; v_call: TRBV2; clone_size: .; j_call: TRBJ2-5; d_call: .; cdr3_nt: TGTGCCAGCACGGCGGCCCTGGTCGGTGAGACCCAGTACTTC; cdr3_aa: CASTAALVGETQYF
cdr3_length: 15; v_call: TRBV2; clone_size: .; j_call: TRBJ1-2; d_call: TRBD1; cdr3_nt: TGTGCCATCCCCGGACAGGCCGGACCATTCTATGGCTACACCTTC; cdr3_aa: CAIPGQAGPFYGYTF
cdr3_length: 18; v_call: TRBV28; clone_size: few; j_call: TRBJ1-1; d_call: TRBD1; cdr3_nt: TGTGCCAGCAGTCCTCCGAGCCCGAACAGGGGGTGGAACACTGAAGCTTTCTTT; cdr3_aa: CASSPPSPNRGWNTEAFF
cdr3_length: 15; v_call: TRBV12-5; clone_size: .; j_call: TRBJ2-3; d_call: TRBD1; cdr3_nt: TGTGCTAGTGGTAAGACAGGGTTTGACACAGATACGCAGTATTTT; cdr3_aa: CASGKTGFDTDTQYF
cdr3_length: 12; v_call: TRBV4-2; clone_size: .; j_call: TRBJ2-7; d_call: .; cdr3_nt: TGTGCCAGCAGCCAAGACCAAGGCGAGCAGTACTTC; cdr3_aa: CASSQDQGEQYF
cdr3_length: 14; v_call: TRBV27; clone_size: .; j_call: TRBJ2-7; d_call: .; cdr3_nt: TGTGCCAGCAGTTTATCCTGGGGGAGTAACGAGCAGTACTTC; cdr3_aa: CASSLSWGSNEQYF
cdr3_length: 12; v_call: TRBV19; clone_size: .; j_call: TRBJ1-5; d_call: .; cdr3_nt: TGTGCCAGTAGTCCGGGCAATCAGCCCCAGCATTTT; cdr3_aa: CASSPGNQPQHF
cdr3_length: 12; v_call: TRBV5-4; clone_size: .; j_call: TRBJ1-4; d_call: .; cdr3_nt: TGTGCCAGCAGCGGTATTAATGAAAAACTGTTTTTT; cdr3_aa: CASSGINEKLFF
cdr3_length: 15; v_call: TRBV28; clone_size: once; j_call: TRBJ2-3; d_call: .; cdr3_nt: TGTGCCAGCAGTTTCTTGGGGGGGGCAGGAGATACGCAGTATTTT; cdr3_aa: CASSFLGGAGDTQYF
cdr3_length: 15; v_call: TRBV7-8; clone_size: .; j_call: TRBJ1-2; d_call: .; cdr3_nt: TGTGCCAGCAGCTCAGGTGGGACACCAAACTATGGCTACACCTTC; cdr3_aa: CASSSGGTPNYGYTF
cdr3_length: 13; v_call: TRBV15; clone_size: .; j_call: TRBJ1-4; d_call: .; cdr3_nt: TGTGCCACCAGCAGCCCCGGGGGGGTGGTACTGTTTTTT; cdr3_aa: CATSSPGGVVLFF
cdr3_length: 14; v_call: TRBV27; clone_size: .; j_call: TRBJ2-3; d_call: .; cdr3_nt: TGTGCCAGCAGTTTCACCAGGGGGGCAGATACGCAGTATTTT; cdr3_aa: CASSFTRGADTQYF
cdr3_length: 13; v_call: TRBV5-8; clone_size: .; j_call: TRBJ2-7; d_call: .; cdr3_nt: TGTGCCAGCAGCATACGGAGGATCTACGAGCAGTACTTC; cdr3_aa: CASSIRRIYEQYF
cdr3_length: 16; v_call: TRBV28; clone_size: .; j_call: TRBJ2-5; d_call: .; cdr3_nt: TGTGCCAGCAGTTTAATAGATAGAGACTACCAAGAGACCCAGTACTTC; cdr3_aa: CASSLIDRDYQETQYF
cdr3_length: 13; v_call: TRBV6-5; clone_size: .; j_call: TRBJ1-1; d_call: .; cdr3_nt: TGTGCCAGCAGTTGGCAGATGAACACTGAAGCTTTCTTT; cdr3_aa: CASSWQMNTEAFF
cdr3_length: 12; v_call: TRBV13; clone_size: few; j_call: TRBJ1-5; d_call: .; cdr3_nt: TGTGCCAGCAGCTTTAAGGGTCAGCCCCAGCATTTT; cdr3_aa: CASSFKGQPQHF
cdr3_length: 15; v_call: TRBV6-1; clone_size: .; j_call: TRBJ2-3; d_call: .; cdr3_nt: TGTGCCAGCAGGCAACTAGTTTTGTTCCCAGATACGCAGTATTTT; cdr3_aa: CASRQLVLFPDTQYF
cdr3_length: 15; v_call: TRBV19; clone_size: .; j_call: TRBJ1-4; d_call: .; cdr3_nt: TGTGCCAGTAGTACCTGGACCCGAGATAATGAAAAACTGTTTTTT; cdr3_aa: CASSTWTRDNEKLFF
cdr3_length: 17; v_call: TRBV2; clone_size: .; j_call: TRBJ2-1; d_call: TRBD2; cdr3_nt: TGTGCCAGCAGTGAAGGACGGACGGGACTAGCGAACGATGAGCAGTTCTTC; cdr3_aa: CASSEGRTGLANDEQFF
cdr3_length: 11; v_call: TRBV5-6; clone_size: .; j_call: TRBJ2-1; d_call: .; cdr3_nt: TGTGCCAGCAGCTTGTATAATGAGCAGTTCTTC; cdr3_aa: CASSLYNEQFF
cdr3_length: 15; v_call: TRBV6-6; clone_size: .; j_call: TRBJ2-7; d_call: TRBD2; cdr3_nt: TGTGCCAGCAGGGCCGTGGGGGGGAGCTCCTACGAGCAGTACTTC; cdr3_aa: CASRAVGGSSYEQYF
cdr3_length: 16; v_call: TRBV27; clone_size: .; j_call: TRBJ2-6; d_call: .; cdr3_nt: TGTGCCAGCACTCCAGGAGCAGGGTCCGGGGCCAACGTCCTGACTTTC; cdr3_aa: CASTPGAGSGANVLTF
cdr3_length: 15; v_call: TRBV6-1; clone_size: once; j_call: TRBJ2-7; d_call: .; cdr3_nt: TGTGCCAGCAGTGTCGACCGGGCGGGGTCCTACGAGCAGTACTTC; cdr3_aa: CASSVDRAGSYEQYF
cdr3_length: 17; v_call: TRBV27; clone_size: .; j_call: TRBJ2-5; d_call: TRBD2; cdr3_nt: TGTGCCAGCAGTTTCGTGTCGGTAGCGGGAGGAAGGGAGACCCAGTACTTC; cdr3_aa: CASSFVSVAGGRETQYF
cdr3_length: 21; v_call: TRBV28; clone_size: .; j_call: TRBJ2-3; d_call: TRBD2; cdr3_nt: TGTGCCAGCAGTTTTTTTTTAGTAGGGACTAGCGGGAGTGGTAGCACAGATACGCAGTATTTT; cdr3_aa: CASSFFLVGTSGSGSTDTQYF
cdr3_length: 13; v_call: TRBV7-9; clone_size: once; j_call: TRBJ2-7; d_call: .; cdr3_nt: TGTGCCAGCAGCTTGTCGGAATCCTACGAGCAGTACTTC; cdr3_aa: CASSLSESYEQYF
cdr3_length: 14; v_call: TRBV7-8; clone_size: .; j_call: TRBJ2-7; d_call: TRBD1; cdr3_nt: TGTGCCAGCAGCTTAGTAGACAGGGCAGGAGAGCAGTACTTC; cdr3_aa: CASSLVDRAGEQYF
cdr3_length: 13; v_call: TRBV7-8; clone_size: .; j_call: TRBJ2-7; d_call: TRBD1; cdr3_nt: TGTGCCAGCAGCTTAGCGCGAGGGGGCGAGCAGTGCTTC; cdr3_aa: CASSLARGGEQCF